This note documents a single TCR beta chain sequence. Its antigen is as yet unknown. Deletions cut 1 base from V and 4 bases from J, with 7 bases between. This CDR3 contains 13 residues. The germline V gene has CDR1 SGHAT and CDR2 FQNNGV. Clones were read by immunoSEQ multiplex PCR, and TCRdb kept only the in-frame ones, dropping some. The sample yields 50,000 to 70,000 clones, around 90% seen once. This sample is drawn from a study of lymphopenia after photon versus proton radiotherapy. Study-level points and caveats: Photon-treated patients lost naive T cells and TCR diversity; proton-treated stayed stable. After lymphocyte nadir, photon-treated repertoires showed oligoclonal expansion, especially CD8+ Temra.

This specimen was peripheral blood, taken from a patient treated with proton-based radiotherapy. This clonotype was obtained from a man older than 75 with esophageal cancer. The genes are TRBV11-2 and TRBJ1-1; no clear D. The CDR3 loop is CASSLGRGTEAFF. CDR3 DNA sequence: TGTGCCAGCAGCTTAGGAAGAGGCACTGAAGCTTTCTTT. Using reference TRBV11-2 and TRBJ1-1 for the parts outside the CDR3, the full variable domain is EAGVAQSPRYKIIEKRQSVAFWCNPISGHATLYWYQQILGQGPKLLIQFQNNGVVDDSQLPKDRFSAERLKGVDSTLKIQPAKLEDSAVYLCASSLGRGTEAFFGQGTRLTVV.